The 10 T cell receptor beta chains listed next were all sequenced from one sample in a study of cytomegalovirus exposure and HLA in healthy donors. The PCR used 60 Vbeta and 13 Jbeta primers. The data were produced by immunoSEQ multiplex PCR, yet TCRdb's version contains in-frame clones alone and is incomplete. Here the sample spans roughly 100,000 clones, 65% to 85% being singletons. Sequenced input: PBMCs. These TCRs come from a man in his fifties or sixties in good health and CMV-seropositive.

The chain has TRBV30 and TRBJ2-6; no clear D gene. Germline CDR1 and CDR2: GTSNPN and SVGIG (reference sequence). V was shortened by 2 bases and J by 1 base, with 3 bases between the two germline ends. The CDR3 length is 13 residues. CDR3 region: CAWSSSGANVLTF. In DNA, the CDR3 is TGTGCCTGGAGTTCTTCTGGGGCCAACGTCCTGACTTTC. Filled out from reference TRBV30 and TRBJ2-6, the complete variable domain reads SQTIHQWPATLVQPVGSPLSLECTVEGTSNPNLYWYRQAAGRGLQLLFYSVGIGQISSEVPQNLSASRPQDRQFILSSKKLLLSDSGFYLCAWSSSGANVLTFGAGSRLTVL.

The chain joins TRBV5-4 to TRBJ2-2, with D maybe TRBD2 (6 bases). This CDR3 spans 13 amino acids. Trimming took off 4 bases at V and 8 bases at J, with 12 bases between the two ends. Per germline, CDR1 SGHNT and CDR2 YYREEE (reference sequence). The CDR3 spells CASSLGGGGELFF. The CDR3 DNA is TGTGCCAGCAGCCTGGGGGGAGGAGGGGAGCTGTTTTTT.

In this sample, this clone turned up a few times. This chain connects TRBV7-9 to TRBJ2-1; 7 nucleotides match TRBD2. From germline, CDR1 is SEHNR and CDR2 FQNEAQ (reference sequence). The CDR3 runs to 18 residues. V trimming: 6 bases; J trimming: 2 bases; junction bases outside the gene matches: 16. DNA of the CDR3: TGTGCCAGCAGATTTAGTCCCGGCCAGCGGGGAACCTACAATGAGCAGTTCTTC. Amino acids: CASRFSPGQRGTYNEQFF. The full variable domain, rest sourced from reference TRBV7-9 and TRBJ2-1, is DTGVSQNPRHKITKRGQNVTFRCDPISEHNRLYWYRQTLGQGPEFLTYFQNEAQLEKSRLLSDRFSAERPKGSFSTLEIQRTEQGDSAMYLCASRFSPGQRGTYNEQFFGPGTRLTVL.

V and J are TRBV2 and TRBJ1-5, with 7 bases that match TRBD1. There are 13 residues in the CDR3. With 6 bases clipped from V and 7 bases from J, the junction kept 6 bases outside the gene matches. Germline V gene sequence: CDR1 SNHLY, CDR2 FYNNEI. The CDR3 protein is CASSRGVEQPQHF. CDR3 in DNA: TGTGCCAGCAGCAGGGGGGTCGAGCAGCCCCAGCATTTT.

Turning to this clone: One end of the junction is discordant with germline, which a read error may explain. The gene calls are TRBV29-1 and TRBJ2-3; 12 bases map to TRBD2. The V gene's germline CDR1 is SQVTM and CDR2 ANQGSEA. The CDR3 loop spans 14 amino acids. The CDR3 spells CSVEGLAGADTQCF. In DNA, the CDR3 is TGCAGCGTTGAAGGACTAGCGGGAGCAGATACGCAGTGTTTT.

The V call is TRBV18, the J call TRBJ2-4, with TRBD1 identical over 7 bases. J gave up 8 bases and V 5 bases, and 12 bases lay outside the gene matches. Germline CDR1 reads KGHSH; CDR2 reads LQKENI. This CDR3 has 15 residues. The CDR3 protein is CASSSDRTYGDIQYF. CDR3 coding DNA: TGTGCCAGCTCATCGGACAGGACTTACGGGGACATTCAGTACTTC. The whole variable domain, remainder taken from reference TRBV18 and TRBJ2-4, is NAGVMQNPRHLVRRRGQEARLRCSPMKGHSHVYWYRQLPEEGLKFMVYLQKENIIDESGMPKERFSAEFPKEGPSILRIQQVVRGDSAAYFCASSSDRTYGDIQYFGAGTRLSVL.

This clone was seen a few times. The J gene is TRBJ2-7, the V gene TRBV4-2, with TRBD2 as a possible D gene (5 bases). This CDR3 spans 14 amino acids. The germline V and J ends were trimmed by 2 bases and 0 bases, with 8 bases remaining between them. Germline loops: CDR1 LGHNA, CDR2 YNFKEQ. The CDR3 is CASSQNSVSYEQYF. In DNA, the CDR3 is TGTGCCAGCAGCCAAAATAGCGTCTCCTACGAGCAGTACTTC.

This clone was recorded a few times. The chain links TRBV7-2 to TRBJ1-5; 7 nucleotides line up with TRBD1. With V trimmed by 4 bases and J by 0 bases, 3 bases remained unmatched. The CDR3 has 15 amino acids. Germline CDR1 and CDR2: SGHTA and FQGNSA. The CDR3 DNA sequence: TGTGCCAGCAGCTCCAGGACAGGTAGCAATCAGCCCCAGCATTTT. Amino acids: CASSSRTGSNQPQHF.

The V and J genes are TRBV11-2 and TRBJ2-7; the D gene is possibly TRBD1 (5 bases). Looked up from germline, CDR1 is SGHAT and CDR2 is FQNNGV. Trimming took off 5 bases at V and 5 bases at J, with 16 bases between the two ends. This CDR3 has 14 amino acids. CDR3 bases: TGTGCCAGCAGCCCCGTGGCAGGGATCCACGAGCAGTACTTC. It codes for CASSPVAGIHEQYF.

The V call is TRBV11-2, the J call TRBJ2-7; D gene unclear. The CDR3 is 14 residues long. The V gene's germline CDR1 is SGHAT and CDR2 FQNNGV. Deletions cut 0 bases from V and 2 bases from J, with 8 bases between. The chain's CDR3 is CASSLDRSPYEQYF. The CDR3 DNA follows: TGTGCCAGCAGCTTAGACAGGTCCCCCTACGAGCAGTACTTC.